These T cell receptor beta chains were read from a single sample in a study of siplizumab effects on memory and regulatory T cells. Using immunoSEQ multiplex PCR, the repertoire was profiled, and TCRdb retains in-frame clones only, with some absent. The table has under 85,000 clones, 80% to 90% seen once. The specimen sequenced was Tregs sorted from blood. These TCRs come from a human donor in good health. The CDR3 runs from the conserved cysteine through the conserved F or W. D genes are given only for firm matches.

D gene	V gene	J gene	CDR3 protein
TRBD2	TRBV11-2	TRBJ2-1	CASSLRAGGSSYNEQFF
-	TRBV7-9	TRBJ2-3	CASSLSDTQYF
-	TRBV6-1	TRBJ2-3	CAGERGRGGGDTQYF
TRBD2	TRBV6-1	TRBJ2-3	CASILLAGDPDTQYF
-	TRBV7-3	TRBJ2-1	CASSPSSYNEQFF
TRBD2	TRBV6-1	TRBJ2-1	CASSDDGSGSSYNEQFF
-	TRBV5-6	TRBJ1-1	CASSPTGRTEAFF
-	TRBV6-1	TRBJ2-3	CASSAQGVRTDTQYF
TRBD2	TRBV2	TRBJ2-7	CASSAGLAGGKEQYF
-	TRBV10-3	TRBJ1-2	CAISAQWDPHYGYTF